This T cell receptor (beta chain) is from a study of blood T cell repertoires in COVID-19. In the study overall: Sources were T cells, B-cell-depleted T cells, or PBMCs; the material itself was cDNA or gDNA.

Profiling relied on immunoSEQ multiplex PCR, and the TCRdb table lists in-frame clones only, not all of them. This repertoire shows about 190,000 clones, around 73% found once; its top ten account for around 15%. Individuals aged 18 to 89 years were recruited from 24 US areas. Participants were placed into cohorts based on the clinical history they reported. CDR1 KGHSH and CDR2 LQKENI come from the germline V gene. V lost 4 bases, J lost 3 bases, and 5 bases stayed unmatched. The length of the CDR3 is 14 residues. The genes are TRBV18 and TRBJ2-7, with TRBD1 matching over 8 bases. The TCR comes from a woman between 50 and 59 years old who had recovered from COVID-19. Sequenced input: PBMCs or T cells enriched from blood (not recorded which). The CDR3 loop is CASSRTGQGYEQYF. The CDR3 bases are TGTGCCAGCTCACGGACAGGACAGGGCTACGAGCAGTACTTC.